The TCR beta chain described here comes from a study of neurological immune-mediated disorders. TCRdb itself ran the 5' RACE reads through MiXCR, one entry per CDR3 protein. The top ten hold approximately 3.4% of the sample, which has around 97,000 distinct CDR3 sequences, 11% seen once. Time point denoted: longitudinal time-point 3. This clonotype was found many times. The antigen remains unidentified. Germline CDR1 SNHLY, CDR2 FYNNEI. This CDR3 spans 14 amino acids. V was shortened by 11 bases and J by 0 bases, with 16 bases between the two germline ends. Findings and limits, study-wide: Expansion of TCR clones was greatest in HTLV-1-associated myelopathy and smallest in multiple sclerosis, where it fell below that of healthy controls.

The receptor's source is a female donor with HTLV-1-associated myelopathy (HAM/TSP). This chain connects TRBV2 to TRBJ1-1; D might be TRBD1 (5 bases). Sequenced: PBMCs. The CDR3 DNA is TGTGCCGGAGTCCGGGACCTTCTGAACACTGAAGCTTTCTTT. This translates into CAGVRDLLNTEAFF.